This T cell receptor (beta chain) was documented in a study of T cell clonality in common variable immunodeficiency. The method was immunoSEQ multiplex PCR; TCRdb's version includes in-frame clones alone and lacks a portion of them. The sample shows about 33,000 clones, none of them appearing just once. Findings of the study overall: Reportedly, TCR beta sequences from common variable immunodeficiency showed fewer deletions and N-nucleotide insertions.

This clone was found a few times. As yet, its antigen is unknown. The sequenced material came from peripheral blood mononuclear cells. The receptor's source is a human donor with common variable immunodeficiency.

CDR3: CASSFLLAGGDNEQFF. Incomplete CDR3 DNA: TGTGCCAGCAGTTTTCTCCTAGCGGGGGGGGACAATGAG. The rearrangement joins TRBV6-2 or TRBV6-3 to TRBJ2-1; TRBD2 matches 12 bases. From the germline J gene comes the end of the CDR3, since the read stops 3 residues before it. V lost 4 bases, J lost 5 bases, and 6 bases stayed unmatched. Germline V gene data show CDR1 as MNHEY and CDR2 as SVGEGT. This CDR3 is built from 16 residues.